This T cell receptor beta chain was retrieved from a study of cytomegalovirus exposure and HLA in healthy donors (dated by TCRdb to 2017 to 2019). In terms of the full investigation: An earlier analysis of 587 of the donors reported 250 to 350 Gb of sequence data and 117 million unique TCR beta sequences obtained from 150 million to 200 million T cells. An early release covering over 500 HLA-typed donors comprised 250 to 350 gigabases of sequencing data and around 80 million unique TCR sequences. Of the roughly 430 genotyped donors, about 80% fell in the genetic ancestry cluster associated with self-reported Caucasian donors. The study aimed to test whether cataloging public T cell receptors could reveal signatures of past pathogen exposure. The study used immunosequencing to profile the T cell repertoires of 670 or so subjects and linked those repertoires to cytomegalovirus serostatus. A separate validation cohort of approximately 120 different subjects was used in addition to the approximately 610-subject first cohort. The study combined high-throughput TCR immunosequencing, statistical association of individual TCRs with disease status, and machine learning to predict cytomegalovirus infection status. In a later analysis, previously published TCR beta repertoires from 550 to 700 donors were re-analyzed and high-resolution HLA genotyping was added so that TCR occurrence patterns could be studied. Rather than using new phenotypic data, the later analysis identified candidate immune exposures from TCR beta sequences and from how often those sequences occurred across donors. To decide whether each TCR beta V gene segment behaved as functional or pseudogenic, an earlier analysis of some 540 of the donors relied on high-throughput TCR beta sequencing. Donor age, sex, ethnicity and CMV serostatus were collected together with the repertoire data. In a later genetic analysis, genome-wide SNP genotypes for about 55% of the roughly 700 donors were used, and that subset was treated as a discovery cohort. Every repertoire in the discovery cohort had been generated on one and the same sequencing platform. HLA typing covered class I and class II loci at four-digit resolution. The number of typed donors differed by locus: about 620-640 for A, B, C, DRB1 and DQB1; some 540 for DQA1; around 580 for DPA1; and some 470 for DPB1. Several DR-DQ haplotypes were handled as single units for association and clustering because linkage in the cohort was strong. Among 398 genotyped donors of the cohort, an average of around 250,000 unique TCR beta nucleotide sequences was sequenced per donor, of which about 19% were non-productive. What the authors observed across the whole study: Broadly in line with IMGT annotations, most TCR beta V segments showed up in productive rearrangements about 87% or about 30% of the time in an earlier analysis of several hundred of the donors. In the study, 150 to 200 TCR beta chains were listed as associated with cytomegalovirus. In both the original and validation cohorts, the classifier was reported to diagnose cytomegalovirus status with high specificity and sensitivity. Correlated functional status among segregating V segments might be attributable to linkage disequilibrium, but an unknown experimental factor could not be ruled out. For the cohort, immune exposure information was limited to CMV serostatus. The sequencing pipeline was judged likely to have produced a cluster of highly shared sequence variants as a technical artifact. While some public TCRs were present in many individuals, most TCR sequences turned up only very rarely across donors. A further reported finding was that TCR beta sequences accurately predicted the HLA-A and HLA-B alleles for most subjects in the first cohort. In a later analysis, HLA-associated TCR beta chains were found to be more clonally expanded and to have lower generation probabilities than equally common non-associated chains. Some IMGT-functional V segments, including TRBV6-2 and TRBV6-3, could not be told apart with the 87-base-pair reads, so those segments were excluded. Sequencing depth was assumed to be roughly uniform across donors in the presence/absence analyses, though that assumption may not hold. The cohort was sequenced for TCR beta chains only, and without alpha or paired-chain data the features that could be detected were limited. In a later analysis, TCR association rates were found to vary across HLA loci, with the most associated TCRs seen for DRB1 alleles and the fewest for HLA-C alleles. According to the authors, the approach could potentially be generalized to other disease states and immunological phenotypes. Specific HLA alleles were associated with around 18,000 TCR beta sequences at a false discovery rate of 0.05 in a later analysis. Assigning TCR associations to individual alleles was difficult when HLA alleles, especially DR and DQ, strongly co-occurred. A later analysis reported that several top co-occurrence clusters appeared linked to parvovirus B19, influenza, CMV and Epstein-Barr virus. Because some donors lacked HLA typing at each locus, the association tests relied only on the typed subset. In vitro tests confirmed that three of the cytomegalovirus-associated TCR beta chains recognize cytomegalovirus antigens. In a later analysis, most CMV-associated TCR beta chains were found to appear HLA-restricted, with HLA associations seemingly driven largely by CMV exposure. An association between a missense DCLRE1C variant and V-gene and J-gene trimming of TCR beta chains was found in a later genetic analysis and replicated in an independent cohort. In a later genetic analysis, fewer N-insertions in productive TCRs were reported among donors in an Asian-associated ancestry cluster than the roughly 640-donor mean. Because counts were too low, seventeen rarely observed V segments, including chromosome 9 orphons, were excluded from the earlier analysis of several hundred of the donors.

The protocol used for the library was the immunoSEQ multiplex PCR assay. For the multiplex PCR, a mixture combining 60 forward primers for TCR Vbeta segments and 13 reverse primers for TCR Jbeta segments was used. Amplification of the CDR3 region of rearranged TCR beta genes was performed with a multiplex PCR assay on genomic DNA. On the Illumina HiSeq System, the amplified TCR beta libraries were sequenced as 87-base-pair reads. From the authors' description of their analysis: Across the 670 or so repertoires, a later analysis counted roughly 77 million unique TCR beta chains, about 10 million of which were shared by at least two donors. A nearest-neighbor algorithm error-corrected the raw reads and collapsed the reads into unique sequences, merging closely related sequences to remove PCR and sequencing errors. Alignment of CDR3 sequences to IMGT reference sequences was used to assign V, D and J gene segments. For a sequence to be retained, a match of at least six nucleotides was required to both a V gene segment and a J gene segment. A rearrangement was called productive if the CDR3 had no stop codons and remained in frame with V and J, and every other rearrangement was called non-productive. CDR3 was defined according to IMGT convention as the region running from the second conserved V-encoded cysteine to the conserved J-encoded phenylalanine. The earlier analysis of about 530 of the donors excluded any sequence lacking an unambiguous match to a single V gene segment. An earlier analysis of a few hundred of the donors called V segments functional above 56.7% productive rearrangements and segregating when the between-donor standard deviation exceeded 5%. To diagnose cytomegalovirus status from the catalog of TCR beta chain sequences, a statistical classification framework was built. In a later analysis, TCR nucleotide sequences were compared against IMGT/GENE-DB human TR gene sequences so that V and J genes could be assigned. A later analysis assigned CDR3 sequences and most-parsimonious VDJ recombination scenarios with the TCRdist pipeline. In a later analysis, each TCR beta chain was defined by its CDR3 amino acid sequence together with its V-gene family, and reads without a unique V-gene family were excluded. To address suspected cross-contamination and a sequencing artifact, a later analysis removed around 590 highly shared, low-generation-probability nucleotide sequences. In a later analysis, a clonal expansion index for each public chain was calculated from normalized within-repertoire ranks of inferred template counts. In a later analysis, generation probabilities were computed using a VDJ recombination model fitted to out-of-frame rearrangements, and the results were checked against IGoR. Hypergeometric tests were used in a later analysis to score TCR-TCR, TCR-HLA and TCR-CMV co-occurrence, with a repertoire-size bias correction applied to the TCR pairs. False discovery rates were estimated in a later analysis by permuting HLA or CMV assignments 20 times. A later analysis grouped co-occurring TCRs with DBSCAN, adding TCRdist sequence similarity when clustering within HLA-allele-positive subsets. Repertoires with fewer than 30,000 or more than 120,000 public chains, plus five repertoires with anomalous nucleotide sharing, were excluded from co-occurrence clustering. TCRdb mirrors the immuneACCESS table, restricted to in-frame sequences. Some clones are absent from its copies; in checked studies, under half trace to an unresolved V gene, and the reason for the others is unknown. V and J calls and clone size are given by that table; D and trimming were obtained from the DNA. The table for this sample lists more than 90,000 clones; less than 80% of them were counted only once. The leading ten clones occupy 3% to 3.5% of the sample.

This clone came up a few times. Which antigen it targets is not known. No quality values exist for individual bases; no much larger clone is one base distant. Between the V and J ends, shortened by 4 bases and 4 bases respectively, the junction contains 12 bases. The CDR3 runs 15 residues from the cysteine to the phenylalanine. The only DNA kept is the CDR3, 45 bases in frame from the first base. The germline V gene sets CDR1 to SGDLS and CDR2 to YYNGEE. The cohort was made up of several hundred healthy bone marrow donors. At the time of sampling, all cohort members were nominally healthy, though unrecorded immune exposures were likely present. The donor tested CMV seronegative, placing the donor among the 350 to 400 seronegative members of the cohort. A peripheral blood sample was provided by each donor, and peripheral blood mononuclear cells were used for TCR beta sequencing. Genomic DNA extraction from the blood cell samples was performed with the Qiagen DNeasy Blood Extraction Kit.

The chain employs TRBV9 and TRBJ2-6, with the D gene call left open. This clonotype was sampled from a woman aged 40 to 49 in good health and CMV-seronegative. Sequenced input: PBMCs. Here the CDR3 is given as CASSPRPAGANVLTF. The nucleotide sequence reads TGTGCCAGCAGCCCTAGGCCAGCCGGGGCCAACGTCCTGACTTTC.